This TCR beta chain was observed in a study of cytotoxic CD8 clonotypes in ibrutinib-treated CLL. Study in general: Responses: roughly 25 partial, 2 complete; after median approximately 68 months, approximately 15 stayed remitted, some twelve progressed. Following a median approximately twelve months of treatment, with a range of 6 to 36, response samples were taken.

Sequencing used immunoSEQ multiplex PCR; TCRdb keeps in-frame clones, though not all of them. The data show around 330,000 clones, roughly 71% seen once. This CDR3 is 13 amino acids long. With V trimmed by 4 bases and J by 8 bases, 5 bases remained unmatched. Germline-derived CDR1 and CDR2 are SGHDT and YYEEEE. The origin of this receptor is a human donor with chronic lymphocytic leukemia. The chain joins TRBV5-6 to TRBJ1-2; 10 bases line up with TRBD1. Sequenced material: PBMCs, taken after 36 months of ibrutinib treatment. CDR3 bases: TGTGCCAGCAGCCGGGGACAGGGGCGCGGCTACACCTTC. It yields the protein CASSRGQGRGYTF.